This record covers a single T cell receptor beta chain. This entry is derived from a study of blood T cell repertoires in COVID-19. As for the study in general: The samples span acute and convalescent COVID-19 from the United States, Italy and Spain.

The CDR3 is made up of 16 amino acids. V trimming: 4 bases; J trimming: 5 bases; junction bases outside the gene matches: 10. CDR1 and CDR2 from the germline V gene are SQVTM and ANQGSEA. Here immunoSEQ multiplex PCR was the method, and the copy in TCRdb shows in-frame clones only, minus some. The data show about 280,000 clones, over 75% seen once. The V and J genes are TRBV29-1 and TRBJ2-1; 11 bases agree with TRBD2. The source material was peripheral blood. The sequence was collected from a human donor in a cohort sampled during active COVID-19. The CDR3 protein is CSVGLAGRIGNNEQFF. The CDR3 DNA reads TGCAGCGTTGGACTAGCGGGGAGAATAGGCAACAATGAGCAGTTCTTC.